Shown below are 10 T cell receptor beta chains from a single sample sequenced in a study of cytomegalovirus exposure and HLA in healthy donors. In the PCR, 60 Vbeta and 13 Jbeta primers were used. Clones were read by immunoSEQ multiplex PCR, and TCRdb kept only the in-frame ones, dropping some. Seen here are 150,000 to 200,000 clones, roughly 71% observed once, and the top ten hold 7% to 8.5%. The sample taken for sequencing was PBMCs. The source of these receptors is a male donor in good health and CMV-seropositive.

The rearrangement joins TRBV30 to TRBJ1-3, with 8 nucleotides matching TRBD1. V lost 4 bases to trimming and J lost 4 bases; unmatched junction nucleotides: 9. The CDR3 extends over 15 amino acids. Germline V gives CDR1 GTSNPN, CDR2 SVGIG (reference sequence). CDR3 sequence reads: CAWTIGDRGGNTIYF. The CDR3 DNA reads TGTGCCTGGACCATCGGAGACAGGGGCGGAAACACCATATATTTT.

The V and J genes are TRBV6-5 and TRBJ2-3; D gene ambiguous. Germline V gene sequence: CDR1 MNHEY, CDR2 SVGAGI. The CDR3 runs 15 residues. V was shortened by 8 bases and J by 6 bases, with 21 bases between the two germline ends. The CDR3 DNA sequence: TGTGCCAGCTTTACCAAAAGAGCCCCTCCGGATACGCAGTATTTT. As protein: CASFTKRAPPDTQYF.

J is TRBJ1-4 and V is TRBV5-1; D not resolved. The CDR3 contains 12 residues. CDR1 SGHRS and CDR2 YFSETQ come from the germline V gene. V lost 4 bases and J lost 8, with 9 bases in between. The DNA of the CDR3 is TGCGCCAGCAGCCTCCAGGCAGAAAAACTGTTTTTT. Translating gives CASSLQAEKLFF.

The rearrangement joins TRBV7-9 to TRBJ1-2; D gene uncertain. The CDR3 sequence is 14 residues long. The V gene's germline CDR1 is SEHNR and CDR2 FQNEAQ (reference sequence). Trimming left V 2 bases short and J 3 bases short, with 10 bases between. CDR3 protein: CASSLLSEHYGYTF. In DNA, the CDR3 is TGTGCCAGCAGCTTATTGTCGGAGCACTATGGCTACACCTTC. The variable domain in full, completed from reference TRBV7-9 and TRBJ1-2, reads DTGVSQNPRHKITKRGQNVTFRCDPISEHNRLYWYRQTLGQGPEFLTYFQNEAQLEKSRLLSDRFSAERPKGSFSTLEIQRTEQGDSAMYLCASSLLSEHYGYTFGSGTRLTVV.

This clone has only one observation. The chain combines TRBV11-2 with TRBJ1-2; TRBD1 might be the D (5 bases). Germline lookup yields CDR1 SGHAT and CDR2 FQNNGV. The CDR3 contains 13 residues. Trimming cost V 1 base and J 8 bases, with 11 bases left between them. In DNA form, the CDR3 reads TGTGCCAGCAGCTTAGCCGGTGGGGGGGGCTACACCTTC. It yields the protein CASSLAGGGGYTF. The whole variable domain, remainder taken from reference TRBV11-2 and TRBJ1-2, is EAGVAQSPRYKIIEKRQSVAFWCNPISGHATLYWYQQILGQGPKLLIQFQNNGVVDDSQLPKDRFSAERLKGVDSTLKIQPAKLEDSAVYLCASSLAGGGGYTFGSGTRLTVV.

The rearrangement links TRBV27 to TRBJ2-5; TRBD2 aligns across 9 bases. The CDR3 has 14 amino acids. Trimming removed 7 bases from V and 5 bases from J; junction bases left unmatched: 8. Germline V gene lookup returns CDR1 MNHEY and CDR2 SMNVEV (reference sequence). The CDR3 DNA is TGTGCCAGCACCCCTGTAGCGGGGGAGGAGACCCAGTACTTC. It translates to CASTPVAGEETQYF.

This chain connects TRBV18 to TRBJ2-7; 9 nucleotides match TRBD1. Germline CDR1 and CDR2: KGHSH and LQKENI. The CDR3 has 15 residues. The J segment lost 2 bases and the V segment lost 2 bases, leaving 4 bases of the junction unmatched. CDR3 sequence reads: CASSPTTGGTYEQYF. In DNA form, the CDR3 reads TGTGCCAGCTCACCAACGACAGGGGGGACCTACGAGCAGTACTTC.

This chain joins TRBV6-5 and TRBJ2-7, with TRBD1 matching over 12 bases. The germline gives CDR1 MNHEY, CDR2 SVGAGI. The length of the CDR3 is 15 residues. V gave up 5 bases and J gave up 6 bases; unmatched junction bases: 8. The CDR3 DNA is TGTGCCAGCAGTGTGGGACAGGGGGCCCGGGGCGAGCAGTACTTC. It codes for CASSVGQGARGEQYF.

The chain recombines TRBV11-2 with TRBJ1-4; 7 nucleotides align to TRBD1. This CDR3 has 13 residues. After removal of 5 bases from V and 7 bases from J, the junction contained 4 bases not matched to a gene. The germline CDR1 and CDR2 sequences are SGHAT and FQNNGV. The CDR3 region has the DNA TGTGCCAGCAGCCCGACAGGGTTTGAAAAACTGTTTTTT. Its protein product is CASSPTGFEKLFF.

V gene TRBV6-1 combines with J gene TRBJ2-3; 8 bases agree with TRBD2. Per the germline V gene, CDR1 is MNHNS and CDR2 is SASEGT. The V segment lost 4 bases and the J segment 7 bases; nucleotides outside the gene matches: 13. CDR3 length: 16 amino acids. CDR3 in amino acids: CASSASGGAGWNTQYF. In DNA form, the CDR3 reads TGTGCCAGCAGTGCTTCCGGGGGGGCCGGATGGAATACGCAGTATTTT.